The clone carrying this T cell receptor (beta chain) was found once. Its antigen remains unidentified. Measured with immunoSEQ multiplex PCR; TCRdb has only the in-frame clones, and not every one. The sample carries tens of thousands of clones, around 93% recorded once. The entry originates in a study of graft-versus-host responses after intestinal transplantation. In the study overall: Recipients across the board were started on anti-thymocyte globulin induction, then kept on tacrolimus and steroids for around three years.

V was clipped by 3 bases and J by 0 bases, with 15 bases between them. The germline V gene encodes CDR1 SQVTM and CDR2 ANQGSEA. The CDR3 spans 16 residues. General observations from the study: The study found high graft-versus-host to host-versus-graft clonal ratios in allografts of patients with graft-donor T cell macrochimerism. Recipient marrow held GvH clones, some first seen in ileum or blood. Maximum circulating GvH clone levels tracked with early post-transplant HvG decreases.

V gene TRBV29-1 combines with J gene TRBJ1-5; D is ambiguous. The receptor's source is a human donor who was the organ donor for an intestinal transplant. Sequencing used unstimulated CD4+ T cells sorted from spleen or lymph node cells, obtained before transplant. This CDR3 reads CSVDFEGKSSNQPQHF. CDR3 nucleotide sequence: TGCAGCGTTGATTTTGAGGGAAAATCTAGCAATCAGCCCCAGCATTTT.